This T cell receptor beta chain appears in the sequencing data of a study of blood T cells in healthy people across ages. The overall study: About one barcoded beta molecule per two T cells was captured by template switching. Findings and limits, study-wide: Expanded clonotype shifts may have been confounded, as the donors had an unknown CMV status.

Germline V gene data show CDR1 as LGHNA and CDR2 as YSLEER. This CDR3 contains 16 residues. The V and J ends lost 1 base and 0 bases respectively, with 13 bases between them. A second 7 to 11 cycle PCR used barcoded and J-beta primers. Every cDNA molecule bore a tag from a template-switch adaptor containing 12 random nucleotides. TCRdb re-called the 5' RACE reads with MiXCR, one entry per CDR3 protein. Here the sample spans hundreds of thousands of distinct CDR3 sequences, about 42% being singletons. Concerning this clonotype itself: Its specificity is not known.

The source is a man in his sixties in good health. V and J are TRBV4-3 and TRBJ2-7; D perhaps matches TRBD1 (6 bases). Input material: blood. CDR3 DNA: TGCGCCAGCAGCCAAGCAACAGGGCAACTCTCCTACGAGCAGTACTTC. Protein product: CASSQATGQLSYEQYF.